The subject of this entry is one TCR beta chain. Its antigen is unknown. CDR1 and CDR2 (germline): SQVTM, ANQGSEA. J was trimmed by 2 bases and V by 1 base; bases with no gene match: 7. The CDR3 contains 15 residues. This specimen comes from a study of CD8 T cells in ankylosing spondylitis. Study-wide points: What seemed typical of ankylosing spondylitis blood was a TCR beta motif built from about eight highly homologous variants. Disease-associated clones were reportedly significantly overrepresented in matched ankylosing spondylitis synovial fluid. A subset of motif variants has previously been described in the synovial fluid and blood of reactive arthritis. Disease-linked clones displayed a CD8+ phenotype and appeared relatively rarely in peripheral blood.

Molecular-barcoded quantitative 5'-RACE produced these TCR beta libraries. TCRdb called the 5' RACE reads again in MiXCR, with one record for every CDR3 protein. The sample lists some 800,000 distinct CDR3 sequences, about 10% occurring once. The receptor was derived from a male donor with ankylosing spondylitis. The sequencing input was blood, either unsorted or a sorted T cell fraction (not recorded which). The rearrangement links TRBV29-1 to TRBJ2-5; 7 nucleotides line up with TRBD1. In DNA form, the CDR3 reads TGCAGCGTTGAAGTTACAGGGGTTGGGCAAGAGACCCAGTACTTC. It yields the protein CSVEVTGVGQETQYF.